These 11 T cell receptor beta chains came from one sample sequenced in a study of glioma-infiltrating T cells after dendritic cell vaccination. Clones were sequenced by immunoSEQ multiplex PCR, and TCRdb holds only the in-frame ones, with some missing. Among about 49,000 clones listed, over 75% were seen once. The material sequenced was blood, taken before dendritic cell vaccination. The receptors shown here come from a human donor with glioblastoma.

This clone appeared once. The chain recombines TRBV11-2 with TRBJ2-4, with 7 nucleotides matching TRBD1. Germline CDR1 reads SGHAT; CDR2 reads FQNNGV. Unmatched junction bases numbered 6, after V lost 4 bases and J lost 0 bases. The CDR3 is 16 amino acids. CDR3 sequence reads: CASSSTGDLAKNIQYF. In DNA form, the CDR3 reads TGTGCCAGCAGCTCTACAGGGGACCTAGCCAAAAACATTCAGTACTTC.

The CDR3 coding sequence is TGTGCCAGCAGCTCGAGTACAGATACGCAGTATTTT. This encodes CASSSSTDTQYF. The chain joins TRBV11-2 to TRBJ2-3; D ambiguous. Deletions cut 4 bases from V and 3 bases from J, with 5 bases between. In germline, CDR1 is SGHAT, CDR2 FQNNGV. The CDR3 is 12 amino acids.

The chain links TRBV10-1 to TRBJ2-7; TRBD1 aligns across 9 bases. CDR3 length: 14 residues. V was pared by 4 bases and J by 7 bases, with 8 bases of the junction left unmatched. Germline CDR1 WNHNN, CDR2 SYGVQD (reference sequence). The CDR3 sequence: CASSGLGQGKEQYF. Written as DNA, the CDR3 is TGCGCCAGCAGTGGCCTGGGACAGGGCAAGGAGCAGTACTTC.

This clone appeared a single time. The V call is TRBV2, the J call TRBJ2-7; 14 bases line up with TRBD2. Germline CDR1 SNHLY, CDR2 FYNNEI. V lost 3 bases to trimming and J lost 1 base; unmatched junction nucleotides: 2. There are 16 residues in the CDR3. The CDR3 DNA reads as TGTGCCAGCAGTGATTGGACTAGCGGGGGGTCCTACGAGCAGTACTTC. Amino acid sequence: CASSDWTSGGSYEQYF.

The chain uses TRBV27 and TRBJ1-1, with TRBD1 identical over 10 bases. With 0 bases clipped from V and 11 bases from J, the junction kept 12 bases outside the gene matches. The length of the CDR3 is 16 residues. Germline V CDR1 and CDR2: MNHEY, SMNVEV (reference sequence). In DNA form, the CDR3 reads TGTGCCAGCAGTTTATCGCCGTTGGACAGGGGGAAAAATGCTTTCTTT. Encoded protein: CASSLSPLDRGKNAFF.

The rearrangement uses TRBV6-1 and TRBJ2-5, with 10 positions matching TRBD1. CDR1 and CDR2 from the germline V gene are MNHNS and SASEGT. V dropped 4 bases and J dropped 11; count of bases not matched to a gene: 13. This CDR3 spans 15 amino acids. DNA for the CDR3: TGTGCCAGCAGTGGCGGGACAGGGGTGTTTGAAGAGCAGTACTTC. It translates to CASSGGTGVFEEQYF.

CDR3 bases: TGTGCCACCAGCAGACCCCGGGACAGCCGAGATAATGAAAAACTGTTTTTT. Residues: CATSRPRDSRDNEKLFF. This sequence joins TRBV15 and TRBJ1-4, with 7 bases that match TRBD1. Germline V gene sequence: CDR1 LNHNV, CDR2 YYDKDF (reference sequence). The CDR3 sequence is 17 residues long. Trimming removed 2 bases from V and 4 bases from J; junction bases left unmatched: 10.

The V gene is TRBV4-3, the J gene TRBJ2-2; a possible D gene is TRBD2 (7 bases). Germline-derived CDR1 and CDR2 are LGHNA and YSLEER. The germline V and J ends were trimmed by 1 base and 6 bases, with 12 bases remaining between them. The CDR3 is 15 amino acids. The CDR3 DNA is TGCGCCAGCAGCCAAGTTTTAGGGGGGGCCGGGGAGCTGTTTTTT. Amino acids: CASSQVLGGAGELFF.

As concerns this clone: Other DNA sequences in this sample translate to the same CDR3. This sequence joins TRBV4-1 and TRBJ1-1, with 9 bases identical to TRBD1. Germline loops: CDR1 MGHRA, CDR2 YSYEKL. This CDR3 spans 14 amino acids. Unmatched junction bases numbered 4, after V lost 3 bases and J lost 5 bases. The CDR3, as DNA: TGCGCCAGCAGCCAGGTGACAGGGGGGACTGAAGCTTTCTTT. Encoded protein: CASSQVTGGTEAFF.

The DNA of the CDR3 is TGTGCCAGCAGCGAGGACAGAAGATATAGCAATCAGCCCCAGCATTTT. This gives the protein CASSEDRRYSNQPQHF. This chain uses TRBV7-2 with TRBJ1-5, with a tentative D call TRBD1 (6 bases). This CDR3 region has 16 residues. Germline V CDR1 and CDR2: SGHTA, FQGNSA. Deletions cut 5 bases from V and 0 bases from J, with 14 bases between.

The chain has TRBV7-2 and TRBJ1-1; D is undetermined. V shed 0 bases and J shed 0 bases, with 5 bases lying between them. The CDR3 loop spans 14 amino acids. CDR1 SGHTA and CDR2 FQGNSA come from the germline V gene. This CDR3 reads CASSLAGLNTEAFF. Here the CDR3 DNA reads TGTGCCAGCAGCTTAGCCGGGTTGAACACTGAAGCTTTCTTT. Using reference TRBV7-2 and TRBJ1-1 for the parts outside the CDR3, the full variable domain is GAGVSQSPSNKVTEKGKDVELRCDPISGHTALYWYRQSLGQGLEFLIYFQGNSAPDKSGLPSDRFSAERTGGSVSTLTIQRTQQEDSAVYLCASSLAGLNTEAFFGQGTRLTVV.